These 9 T cell receptor beta chains came from one sample sequenced in a study of blood T cell repertoires in COVID-19. Assay: immunoSEQ multiplex PCR; the TCRdb copy retains only in-frame clones and omits some. This table holds roughly 68,000 clones, about 87% found once. The sequenced sample consisted of peripheral blood. These receptors all come from a woman aged 70-85 years with acute or convalescent COVID-19.

In DNA form, the CDR3 reads TGTGCCAGCAGTACAGGGGATAGCGCCTACAATGAGCAGTTCTTC. This codes for CASSTGDSAYNEQFF. The chain employs TRBV2 and TRBJ2-1, with 7 bases fitting TRBD1. V shed 5 bases and J 2 bases; nucleotides not matched to a gene: 6. The germline gives CDR1 SNHLY, CDR2 FYNNEI. The CDR3 runs 15 residues. The entire variable domain, with the rest obtained from reference TRBV2 and TRBJ2-1, is as follows: EPEVTQTPSHQVTQMGQEVILRCVPISNHLYFYWYRQILGQKVEFLVSFYNNEISEKSEIFDDQFSVERPDGSNFTLKIRSTKLEDSAMYFCASSTGDSAYNEQFFGPGTRLTVL.

This chain uses TRBV28 with TRBJ1-4, with a tentative D call TRBD1 (6 bases). The CDR3 covers 15 residues. Germline lookup yields CDR1 MDHEN and CDR2 SYDVKM. Trimming shortened V by 2 bases and J by 8 bases, and 15 bases separated the two germline ends. CDR3 bases: TGTGCCAGCAGTTTAGGAAGCAGGGGAGGGGAAAAACTGTTTTTT. Amino acid sequence: CASSLGSRGGEKLFF. The whole variable domain, remainder taken from reference TRBV28 and TRBJ1-4, is DVKVTQSSRYLVKRTGEKVFLECVQDMDHENMFWYRQDPGLGLRLIYFSYDVKMKEKGDIPEGYSVSREKKERFSLILESASTNQTSMYLCASSLGSRGGEKLFFGSGTQLSVL.

Details on this clone: The identical CDR3 is also encoded by other nucleotide sequences in the sample. The J gene is TRBJ1-2, the V gene TRBV5-1; 8 nucleotides agree with TRBD1. CDR3 size: 13 residues. Unmatched junction bases numbered 6, after V lost 7 bases and J lost 4 bases. The germline gives CDR1 SGHRS, CDR2 YFSETQ. The CDR3 DNA reads TGCGCCAGCTCACCGACAGGGGTCTATGGCTACACCTTC. Translated, it gives CASSPTGVYGYTF.

This sequence joins TRBV30 and TRBJ1-1; D not resolved. Germline-derived CDR1 and CDR2 are GTSNPN and SVGIG (reference sequence). This CDR3 has 13 amino acids. V was shortened by 2 bases and J by 1 base, with 8 bases between the two germline ends. The CDR3 sequence: CAWSPNSNTEAFF. The DNA of the CDR3 is TGTGCCTGGAGTCCAAATTCGAACACTGAAGCTTTCTTT.

The gene calls are TRBV7-9 and TRBJ1-1; 8 bases are a match to TRBD1. CDR1 and CDR2 from the germline V gene are SEHNR and FQNEAQ (reference sequence). Trimming removed 0 bases from V and 5 bases from J; junction bases left unmatched: 5. The CDR3 spans 15 residues. CDR3 in amino acids: CASSLAAGGATEAFF. Here the CDR3 DNA reads TGTGCCAGCAGCTTAGCGGCAGGGGGCGCAACTGAAGCTTTCTTT.

The chain joins TRBV28 to TRBJ2-6, with D perhaps TRBD1 (6 bases). Trimming removed 5 bases from V and 0 bases from J, with 8 bases in between. The germline CDR1 and CDR2 sequences are MDHEN and SYDVKM. CDR3 size: 15 residues. CDR3 sequence reads: CASSKQGSGANVLTF. In DNA, the CDR3 is TGTGCCAGCAGTAAACAGGGCTCTGGGGCCAACGTCCTGACTTTC.

This sequence joins TRBV25-1 and TRBJ2-1; D remains unclear. This CDR3 is built from 13 residues. The V gene lost 4 bases and the J gene lost 7 bases, with 11 bases spanning the gap. Germline CDR1 reads MGHDK; CDR2 reads SYGVNS. The CDR3 sequence is CASSVPGTNEQFF. The CDR3 nucleotides read TGTGCCAGCAGTGTCCCAGGAACGAATGAGCAGTTCTTC.

This clone has more than one count but fewer than ten. The chain recombines TRBV10-1 with TRBJ1-5; possibly TRBD1 for D (5 bases). Trimming pared 6 bases from V and 3 bases from J, leaving 9 bases between. Germline loops: CDR1 WNHNN, CDR2 SYGVQD (reference sequence). The CDR3 length is 13 residues. The CDR3 bases are TGCGCCAGCAGACGACAGAACAATCAGCCCCAGCATTTT. It yields the protein CASRRQNNQPQHF.

The chain uses TRBV3-1 (or the pseudogene TRBV3-2) and TRBJ2-7, with a possible D match to TRBD1 (5 bases). CDR1 and CDR2 from the germline V gene are LGHDT and YNNKEL (reference sequence). The CDR3 contains 14 residues. V lost 6 bases, J lost 3 bases, and 15 bases lay in between. Here the CDR3 reads CASSYRPTGYEQYF. The CDR3 DNA reads as TGTGCCAGCAGTTACCGGCCAACAGGCTACGAGCAGTACTTC.